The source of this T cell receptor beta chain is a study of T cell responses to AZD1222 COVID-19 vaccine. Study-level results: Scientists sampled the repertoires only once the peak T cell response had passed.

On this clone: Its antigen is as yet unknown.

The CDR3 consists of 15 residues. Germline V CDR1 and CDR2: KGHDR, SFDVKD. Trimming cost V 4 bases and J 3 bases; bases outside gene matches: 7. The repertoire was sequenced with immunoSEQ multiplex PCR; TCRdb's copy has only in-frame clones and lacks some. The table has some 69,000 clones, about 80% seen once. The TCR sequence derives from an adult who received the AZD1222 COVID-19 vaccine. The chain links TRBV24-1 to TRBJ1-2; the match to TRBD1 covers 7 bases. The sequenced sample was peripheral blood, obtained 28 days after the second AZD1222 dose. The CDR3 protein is CATSEGQEPYYGYTF. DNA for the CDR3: TGTGCCACCAGTGAAGGACAGGAGCCCTACTATGGCTACACCTTC.